This is a list of T cell receptor beta chains from one sample in a study of blood T cell repertoires in COVID-19. The table came from immunoSEQ multiplex PCR; TCRdb's copy has only in-frame clones and leaves some out. Of more than 65,000 clones in the sample, 80% to 90% are singletons; the top ten hold more than 5.5%. The sequencing sample was made of peripheral blood. The origin of the receptors is a woman between 45 and 65 years old with acute or convalescent COVID-19. The CDR3 runs from the conserved cysteine through the conserved F or W. D genes are given only for firm matches. Some rows have no size entry. The others give once, few or many, or a class for an expanded clone.

abundance,j_gene,d_gene,v_gene,CDR3aa,CDR3nt
-,TRBJ1-2,TRBD1,TRBV2,CASTRTGGNYGYTF,TGTGCCAGCACTAGGACAGGGGGGAACTATGGCTACACCTTC
once,TRBJ2-7,TRBD2,TRBV5-1,CASTRGAGGSYEQYF,TGCGCCAGCACCCGGGGAGCGGGAGGCTCCTACGAGCAGTACTTC
-,TRBJ1-1,TRBD1,TRBV5-1,CASSFNRGQITEAFF,TGCGCCAGCAGCTTTAACAGGGGGCAAATCACTGAAGCTTTCTTT
-,TRBJ1-3,TRBD1,TRBV9,CASSVGTGGTTIYF,TGTGCCAGCAGCGTGGGGACAGGCGGTACCACCATATATTTT
-,TRBJ1-2,-,TRBV19,CASSNTGFNYGYTF,TGTGCCAGTAGTAACACAGGTTTTAACTATGGCTACACCTTC
-,TRBJ1-2,TRBD1,TRBV29-1,CSAGTGGSGYGYTF,TGCAGCGCCGGGACAGGGGGCTCAGGTTATGGCTACACCTTC
-,TRBJ1-1,-,TRBV3-1/TRBV3-2,CASSQDWGAGPNTEAFF,TGTGCCAGCAGCCAAGATTGGGGCGCAGGACCGAACACTGAAGCTTTCTTT
-,TRBJ2-1,TRBD1,TRBV5-1,CASSLDWSGQGYNEQFF,TGCGCCAGCAGCTTGGATTGGTCGGGACAGGGCTACAATGAGCAGTTCTTC
-,TRBJ1-4,TRBD1,TRBV10-3,CAISPTRGQGGRMFF,TGTGCCATCAGCCCCACCCGGGGACAGGGTGGCAGAATGTTTTTT
-,TRBJ1-1,-,TRBV18,CASSLSSEVEAFF,TGTGCCAGCTCACTGAGTAGCGAGGTTGAAGCTTTCTTT
many,TRBJ1-2,TRBD1,TRBV9,CASSVGSGGGGGYTF,TGTGCCAGCAGCGTAGGATCCGGAGGGGGCGGCGGCTACACCTTC
-,TRBJ2-1,-,TRBV5-1,CASSLVEGEQFF,TGCGCCAGCAGCTTGGTCGAGGGTGAGCAGTTCTTC
-,TRBJ1-6,-,TRBV6-5,CASSYGQGGTLHF,TGTGCCAGCAGTTACGGCCAAGGGGGTACCCTCCACTTT
-,TRBJ1-1,-,TRBV4-3,CASSQDSQGLTEAFF,TGCGCCAGCAGCCAAGATAGCCAGGGCCTCACTGAAGCTTTCTTT
-,TRBJ2-1,-,TRBV9,CASSVQGMGEQFF,TGTGCCAGCAGCGTACAGGGAATGGGTGAGCAGTTCTTC
-,TRBJ1-2,-,TRBV9,CASSVGGDYGYTF,TGTGCCAGCAGCGTAGGGGGCGACTATGGCTACACCTTC
-,TRBJ2-1,TRBD2,TRBV7-2,CASSPRLADVYNEQFF,TGTGCCAGCAGCCCGAGACTAGCGGATGTCTACAATGAGCAGTTCTTC
-,TRBJ2-7,TRBD1,TRBV5-1,CASSFKTTGEEYEQYF,TGCGCCAGCAGCTTTAAAACGACAGGGGAAGAATACGAGCAGTACTTC
once,TRBJ2-7,-,TRBV19,CASSIRDLPTYEQYF,TGTGCCAGTAGTATAAGGGACTTGCCCACCTACGAGCAGTACTTC
-,TRBJ2-3,-,TRBV7-9,CASSPRVTDTQYF,TGTGCCAGCAGCCCCCGGGTCACAGATACGCAGTATTTT
-,TRBJ1-5,TRBD1,TRBV28,CASSPADRGPYQPQHF,TGTGCCAGCAGTCCCGCGGACAGGGGCCCCTATCAGCCCCAGCATTTT
few,TRBJ1-6,TRBD1,TRBV10-1,CASPDRSFYNSPLHF,TGCGCCAGCCCGGACAGGAGCTTCTATAATTCACCCCTCCACTTT
-,TRBJ1-2,TRBD1,TRBV2,CASREGAGGYTF,TGTGCCAGCCGTGAGGGGGCCGGTGGCTACACCTTC
-,TRBJ2-7,TRBD1,TRBV6-5,CASSYDRGRDEQYF,TGTGCCAGCAGTTATGACAGGGGGCGCGACGAGCAGTACTTC
-,TRBJ1-3,-,TRBV9,CASSSYTDTIYF,TGTGCCAGCAGCTCCTATACGGACACCATATATTTT
-,TRBJ2-7,TRBD1,TRBV6-1,CASSEAGQQGSYEQYF,TGTGCCAGCAGTGAAGCGGGACAGCAGGGCTCCTACGAGCAGTACTTC